This T cell receptor beta chain was captured in a study of shared clonotypes between healthy human individuals. General observations from the study: Apart from blood, nothing was sampled; tissue repertoires likely differ. On the whole, naive subsets had larger estimated richness than memory subsets had.

Germline lookup yields CDR1 LNHNV and CDR2 YYDKDF (reference sequence). J lost 9 bases, V lost 3 bases, and 6 bases had no gene match. This CDR3 region has 13 residues. Regarding this clone: Its specificity is unknown.

All donors were healthy HIV-negative adults lacking recent acute infections or vaccinations. This table comes from immunoSEQ multiplex PCR, and its TCRdb copy is limited to in-frame clones, with some not included. Here the sample spans roughly 2,300,000 clones, about 90% being singletons. This chain uses TRBV15 with TRBJ1-1, with 8 bases aligning to TRBD1. The specimen was naive CD4+ T cells from PBMCs. Subset meaning: CD45RA+ positively selected. The receptor was derived from a man between 18 and 35 years old in good health. Some clones in this sample may be carry-over from other donors' samples. The CDR3 nucleotides read TGTGCCACCAGCAGTGACGCAGGGGGCCAAGCTTTCTTT. Its protein product is CATSSDAGGQAFF.